These 25 T cell receptor beta chains came from one sample sequenced in a study of blood T cell repertoires in COVID-19. Measured with immunoSEQ multiplex PCR; TCRdb has only the in-frame clones, and not every one. The sample includes 150,000 to 200,000 clones, approximately 90% seen only once; the top ten take around 12%. The sequenced material came from peripheral blood. The receptors come from a woman in her seventies with COVID-19, enrolled during active disease.

The rearrangement links TRBV19 to TRBJ2-7; TRBD1 matches 10 bases. Germline V CDR1 and CDR2: LNHDA, SQIVND (reference sequence). This CDR3 has 14 residues. With 7 bases clipped from V and 3 bases from J, the junction kept 6 bases outside the gene matches. DNA of the CDR3: TGTGCCAGTAAGTTGGGACAGGGGAGCTACGAGCAGTACTTC. Residues: CASKLGQGSYEQYF.

This clone has just a few counts. The chain has TRBV18 and TRBJ1-5; D is unresolved. Trimming cost V 0 bases and J 0 bases, with 21 bases left between them. The CDR3 contains 20 residues. Germline V gene lookup returns CDR1 KGHSH and CDR2 LQKENI. The CDR3 region is CASSPPCALLKPGSNQPQHF. In DNA, the CDR3 is TGTGCCAGCTCACCACCTTGCGCTTTACTAAAACCGGGTAGCAATCAGCCCCAGCATTTT.

The rearrangement uses TRBV12-3 or TRBV12-4 and TRBJ2-1, with a tentative D call TRBD2 (6 bases). This CDR3 is built from 13 residues. Between the trimmed V and J ends, which lost 6 bases and 8 bases, there was a span of 14 bases. CDR3 nucleotides: TGTGCCAGCAGGGCCTCTGGGGAGGATGAGCAGTTCTTC. The encoded protein is CASRASGEDEQFF.

This chain joins TRBV6-6 and TRBJ1-4; D gene ambiguous. The V gene lost 0 bases and the J gene lost 8 bases, with 16 bases spanning the gap. The length of the CDR3 is 16 residues. CDR1 and CDR2 from the germline V gene are MNHNY and SVGAGI (reference sequence). The CDR3 here is CASSYSSRSGREKLFF. The DNA of the CDR3 is TGTGCCAGCAGTTACTCCAGTCGCAGCGGGCGCGAAAAACTGTTTTTT.

The genes are TRBV20-1 and TRBJ1-2, with D unresolved. The CDR3 spans 13 residues. Trimming took 3 bases from V and 12 from J, leaving 20 bases between them. The germline CDR1 and CDR2 sequences are DFQATT and SNEGSKA (reference sequence). The CDR3 bases are TGCAGTGCTAGTAATAACGGAGGAACGGTCAACACCTTC. Protein: CSASNNGGTVNTF.

V gene TRBV4-1 combines with J gene TRBJ2-2; D remains ambiguous. The germline V gene encodes CDR1 MGHRA and CDR2 YSYEKL. The CDR3 consists of 15 residues. Trimming removed 4 bases from V and 5 bases from J, with 14 bases in between. The CDR3 DNA sequence: TGCGCCAGCAGCCGAGGAGAGAGAACGACCGGGGAGCTGTTTTTT. Residues: CASSRGERTTGELFF.

This chain links TRBV5-4 with TRBJ2-2; 7 nucleotides line up with TRBD1. CDR1 is SGHNT and CDR2 is YYREEE in the germline V gene (reference sequence). This CDR3 has 14 amino acids. V was pared by 5 bases and J by 3 bases, with 4 bases of the junction left unmatched. CDR3 amino acids: CASSLTGYTGELFF. The DNA of the CDR3 is TGTGCCAGCAGTTTGACAGGGTACACCGGGGAGCTGTTTTTT.

The CDR3 DNA reads as TGTGCCAGTAGTATTCTTTGGAACACTGAAGCTTTCTTT. Translated, it gives CASSILWNTEAFF. V is TRBV19 and J is TRBJ1-1, with unresolved D. Germline V CDR1 and CDR2: LNHDA, SQIVND (reference sequence). This CDR3 has 13 amino acids. V was shortened by 3 bases and J by 1 base, with 6 bases between the two germline ends.

In its sample, this clone was seen once. V gene TRBV5-4 combines with J gene TRBJ2-1; a weak D match, TRBD1 (6 bases). The V and J ends lost 4 bases and 7 bases respectively, with 27 bases between them. The V gene's germline CDR1 is SGHNT and CDR2 YYREEE (reference sequence). The CDR3 covers 18 residues. The CDR3: CASSRGIPQGTVLNEQFF. The CDR3 region has the DNA TGTGCCAGCAGCCGGGGAATTCCGCAGGGGACGGTATTAAATGAGCAGTTCTTC.

This chain joins TRBV5-1 and TRBJ1-1, with no clear D. V lost 3 bases, J lost 5 bases, and 14 bases lay in between. The CDR3 extends over 14 amino acids. The germline gives CDR1 SGHRS, CDR2 YFSETQ. This CDR3 is CASSSQRGETEAFF. The CDR3 DNA follows: TGCGCCAGCAGCTCACAACGGGGAGAAACTGAAGCTTTCTTT.

The genes are TRBV19 and TRBJ2-1; 7 bases agree with TRBD2. The junction had 8 bases not matched to a gene; V was cut back by 1 base and J by 5 bases. The germline CDR1 and CDR2 sequences are LNHDA and SQIVND (reference sequence). This CDR3 contains 16 residues. CDR3 in amino acids: CASSIVPAGSHNEQFF. CDR3 sequence (DNA): TGTGCCAGTAGTATAGTCCCAGCGGGATCCCACAATGAGCAGTTCTTC.

With respect to this clone: Other DNA variants within this sample encode the same CDR3. The chain links TRBV3-1 (or the pseudogene TRBV3-2) to TRBJ2-3; 8 bases are shared with TRBD2. Germline V gene data show CDR1 as LGHDT and CDR2 as YNNKEL (reference sequence). V was clipped by 1 base and J by 5 bases; unmatched bases: 5. The CDR3 has 15 amino acids. In DNA form, the CDR3 reads TGTGCCAGCAGCCAAGCGGGAGGGCCTAGAGATACGCAGTATTTT. This translates into CASSQAGGPRDTQYF.

This rearrangement joins TRBV18 to TRBJ2-3; TRBD1 matches 10 bases. CDR1 is KGHSH and CDR2 is LQKENI in the germline V gene. The CDR3 loop spans 15 amino acids. V was pared by 2 bases and J by 3 bases, with 2 bases of the junction left unmatched. CDR3 bases: TGTGCCAGCTCACCAAAGGACAGGGGGACAGATACGCAGTATTTT. Translating gives CASSPKDRGTDTQYF.

The chain is built from TRBV30 and TRBJ1-1, with D unclear. With 6 bases removed from V and 5 bases from J, the gap between germline ends came to 13 bases. Germline values: CDR1 GTSNPN, CDR2 SVGIG (reference sequence). The CDR3 extends over 12 amino acids. DNA of the CDR3: TGTGCCTGTACACCCGCCTGGACTGAAGCTTTCTTT. Protein: CACTPAWTEAFF.

The chain employs TRBV28 and TRBJ2-7; D remains unclear. Trimming removed 8 bases at V and 1 base at J, with 9 bases between. CDR3 length: 12 amino acids. Germline V gene sequence: CDR1 MDHEN, CDR2 SYDVKM. The CDR3 loop reads CASALLSYEQYF. As DNA, the CDR3 is TGTGCCAGCGCGCTACTATCCTACGAGCAGTACTTC.

The rearrangement joins TRBV19 to TRBJ1-5; D is unresolved. CDR3 length: 15 residues. Germline assignment: CDR1 LNHDA and CDR2 SQIVND (reference sequence). Trimming left V 8 bases short and J 4 bases short, with 18 bases between. This CDR3 is CASGYQEEGNQPQHF. In DNA, the CDR3 is TGTGCCAGTGGGTACCAGGAGGAGGGTAATCAGCCCCAGCATTTT.

The V gene is TRBV7-2, the J gene TRBJ1-2; a possible D gene is TRBD1 (6 bases). This CDR3 is built from 13 residues. The germline V and J ends were trimmed by 3 bases and 7 bases, with 12 bases remaining between them. From germline, CDR1 is SGHTA and CDR2 FQGNSA. Here the CDR3 reads CASSFQGQSGYTF. In DNA, the CDR3 is TGTGCCAGCAGCTTTCAGGGGCAAAGTGGCTACACCTTC.

V gene TRBV10-3 combines with J gene TRBJ1-5; 7 nucleotides match TRBD1. The V gene end was trimmed by 7 bases and the J gene end by 2 bases; junction bases not matched to a gene: 8. Germline loops: CDR1 ENHRY, CDR2 SYGVKD. This CDR3 spans 15 amino acids. In DNA form, the CDR3 reads TGTGCCATCAAGGACCACAGGGGAGGCAATCAGCCCCAGCATTTT. Its protein is CAIKDHRGGNQPQHF.

The chain links TRBV14 to TRBJ1-4; TRBD1 matches at 10 bases. V lost 3 bases and J lost 8; bases outside the gene matches: 6. The CDR3 is 15 residues long. The germline V gene has CDR1 SGHDN and CDR2 FVKESK. The CDR3: CASSHLDRGGEKLFF. The CDR3 DNA reads as TGTGCCAGCAGCCACCTGGACAGGGGGGGAGAAAAACTGTTTTTT.

The V and J genes are TRBV10-3 and TRBJ2-7, with 9 bases fitting TRBD1. The V gene end was trimmed by 5 bases and the J gene end by 6 bases; junction bases not matched to a gene: 11. The CDR3 consists of 15 residues. Germline CDR1 reads ENHRY; CDR2 reads SYGVKD. The CDR3 DNA follows: TGTGCCATCAGTCGCACCGGGACAGGGAGGGGCGAGCAGTACTTC. Encoded protein: CAISRTGTGRGEQYF.

The CDR3 is CASSIAGPPRTGELFF. The CDR3 DNA follows: TGTGCCAGTAGTATCGCAGGGCCCCCGCGCACCGGGGAGCTGTTTTTT. The gene calls are TRBV19 and TRBJ2-2, with D maybe TRBD1 (5 bases). The CDR3 extends over 16 amino acids. Germline lookup yields CDR1 LNHDA and CDR2 SQIVND (reference sequence). V was pared by 3 bases and J by 4 bases, with 15 bases between.

The rearrangement links TRBV3-1 (or the pseudogene TRBV3-2) to TRBJ2-1; TRBD1 agrees at 8 bases. CDR3 size: 14 residues. The ends lost 1 base at V and 7 bases at J; junction bases unmatched: 3. Germline CDR1 LGHDT, CDR2 YNNKEL (reference sequence). This CDR3 reads CASSQVNRGNEQFF. The CDR3 bases are TGTGCCAGCAGCCAAGTGAACAGGGGGAATGAGCAGTTCTTC.

This clone has only one observation. The V call is TRBV5-1, the J call TRBJ2-1, with TRBD2 as a possible D gene (6 bases). The ends were cut back, 2 bases at V and 5 bases at J, with 14 bases in the middle. Germline values: CDR1 SGHRS, CDR2 YFSETQ. The CDR3 is 15 amino acids. CDR3 sequence reads: CASSLGRLGNNEQFF. The CDR3 nucleotides read TGCGCCAGCAGCTTAGGGAGGTTGGGCAACAATGAGCAGTTCTTC.

The chain carries TRBV7-2 and TRBJ2-3; 7 nucleotides agree with TRBD2. CDR3 size: 15 residues. Germline assignment: CDR1 SGHTA and CDR2 FQGNSA. The V and J ends lost 5 bases and 4 bases, in that order; junction bases with no gene match: 9. Written as DNA, the CDR3 is TGTGCCAGCAGCGTCCGAGCGGGGAGCGCAGATACGCAGTATTTT. This codes for CASSVRAGSADTQYF.

The gene calls are TRBV18 and TRBJ2-7, with D hard to call. V lost 6 bases, J lost 6 bases, and 18 bases lay in between. Germline V gene lookup returns CDR1 KGHSH and CDR2 LQKENI. This CDR3 has 14 amino acids. Here the CDR3 DNA reads TGTGCCAGCTCCCGGCAAGGTGGCCGAGGCGAGCAGTACTTC. Its translation is CASSRQGGRGEQYF.